Listed below are T cell receptor beta chains from one sample, sequenced in a study of cytomegalovirus exposure and HLA in healthy donors. Clones were sequenced by immunoSEQ multiplex PCR, and TCRdb holds only the in-frame ones, with some missing. This table lists tens of thousands of clones. The material sequenced was PBMCs. The origin of the receptors is a middle-aged man in good health and CMV-seronegative. The CDR3 runs from the conserved cysteine through the conserved F or W. The order of the fields is J gene, D gene, V gene, CDR3 protein, CDR3 DNA. The D gene is left open where the match is weak.

>TRBJ1-1|NA|TRBV2
CASRDMTLEAFF
TGTGCCAGCAGGGACATGACACTCGAAGCTTTCTTT
>TRBJ2-5|NA|TRBV28
CASSFQPGTQYF
TGTGCCAGCAGTTTTCAACCGGGGACCCAGTACTTC
>TRBJ1-2|NA|TRBV5-6
CASSLWSWASPPNYGYTF
TGTGCCAGCAGCCTTTGGTCCTGGGCCTCCCCCCCTAACTATGGCTACACCTTC
>TRBJ2-7|TRBD1|TRBV30
CAWTKQGADEQYF
TGTGCCTGGACCAAACAGGGGGCGGACGAGCAGTACTTC
>TRBJ2-7|NA|TRBV30
CAWSLGGNGEQYF
TGTGCCTGGAGTCTGGGCGGGAACGGGGAGCAGTACTTC
>TRBJ1-5|NA|TRBV7-2
CASSLEGLSNQPQHF
TGTGCCAGCAGCTTAGAGGGACTTAGCAATCAGCCCCAGCATTTT
>TRBJ2-7|NA|TRBV11-1
CASSLGEAKQYF
TGTGCCAGCAGCCTTGGGGAGGCCAAGCAGTACTTC
>TRBJ2-5|NA|TRBV2
CASEVQETQYF
TGTGCCAGCGAGGTCCAAGAGACCCAGTACTTC
>TRBJ1-1|NA|TRBV9
CASSVMETGRLTEAFF
TGTGCCAGCAGCGTTATGGAAACAGGGCGGTTGACTGAAGCTTTCTTT
>TRBJ2-7|TRBD1|TRBV5-1
CASSLGQGDRRYEQSF
TGCGCCAGCAGCCTAGGACAGGGGGATCGTCGATACGAGCAGTCCTTC
>TRBJ1-4|TRBD1|TRBV28
CASRSQGAGEKLFF
TGTGCCAGCAGGTCGCAGGGGGCTGGAGAAAAACTGTTTTTT
>TRBJ1-1|TRBD1|TRBV9
CASSPGTGGAGNTEAFF
TGTGCCAGCAGCCCCGGGACAGGGGGCGCAGGGAACACTGAAGCTTTCTTT
>TRBJ2-5|NA|TRBV5-1
CASSLAARAYQETQYF
TGCGCCAGCAGCTTGGCGGCTAGAGCTTACCAAGAGACCCAGTACTTC
>TRBJ2-3|NA|TRBV10-2
CASSDTRFQGDTQYF
TGCGCCAGCAGTGACACGCGCTTCCAGGGAGATACGCAGTATTTT
>TRBJ2-3|TRBD2|TRBV5-1
CASSSGLDTDTQYF
TGCGCCAGCAGCTCCGGACTAGATACAGATACGCAGTATTTT
>TRBJ1-1|TRBD1|TRBV6-5
CASSYLGQGGGTEAFF
TGTGCCAGCAGTTACTTAGGACAGGGCGGCGGAACTGAAGCTTTCTTT
>TRBJ1-2|TRBD1|TRBV28
CASSLTDRGVGGDGYTF
TGTGCCAGCAGCCTAACGGACAGGGGAGTAGGGGGCGATGGCTACACCTTC
>TRBJ1-4|NA|TRBV11-2
CASSPVRDKSLFF
TGTGCCAGCAGCCCAGTCCGGGACAAATCACTGTTTTTT
>TRBJ2-7|NA|TRBV9
CASSPRLGSYEQYF
TGTGCCAGCAGCCCTAGACTAGGTTCCTACGAGCAGTACTTC
>TRBJ2-7|TRBD2|TRBV29-1
CSVELTGTSGRARHEQYF
TGCAGCGTTGAGCTCACCGGGACTAGCGGGAGGGCCAGGCACGAGCAGTACTTC
>TRBJ1-1|TRBD1|TRBV7-9
CASRRQGNTEAFF
TGTGCCAGCAGACGACAGGGAAACACTGAAGCTTTCTTT
>TRBJ1-4|NA|TRBV14
CASSQVGTRAGSTNEKLFF
TGTGCCAGCAGCCAAGTAGGGACTAGGGCGGGTTCGACTAATGAAAAACTGTTTTTT
>TRBJ1-4|NA|TRBV15
CATSPRRGFDEKLFF
TGTGCCACCAGCCCCCGAAGGGGGTTCGATGAAAAACTGTTTTTT
>TRBJ2-7|NA|TRBV5-1
CASSLPTGSDEQYF
TGCGCCAGCAGCTTGCCAACCGGGTCGGACGAGCAGTACTTC
>TRBJ2-5|NA|TRBV6-5
CASSKLRQVGETQYF
TGTGCCAGCAGTAAACTGCGACAGGTTGGAGAGACCCAGTACTTC
>TRBJ1-2|TRBD1|TRBV4-1
CASTSKRLWDRGNYGYTF
TGCGCCAGCACCTCCAAGCGTCTTTGGGACAGGGGGAACTATGGCTACACCTTC
>TRBJ2-7|NA|TRBV4-1
CASSHEGLIYEQYF
TGCGCCAGCAGCCATGAGGGACTTATCTACGAGCAGTACTTC
>TRBJ1-1|TRBD1|TRBV6-7
CASSSYRDRGLEGKYTEAFF
TGTGCCAGCAGTTCCTACCGGGACAGGGGGCTAGAGGGTAAGTACACTGAAGCTTTCTTT
>TRBJ2-2|TRBD2|TRBV28
CASSLGTSGRANTGELFF
TGTGCCAGCAGTTTAGGGACTAGCGGGAGGGCGAACACCGGGGAGCTGTTTTTT
>TRBJ1-2|NA|TRBV6-1
CASSEARGDRGYTF
TGTGCCAGCAGTGAAGCGCGGGGGGATCGTGGCTACACCTTC
>TRBJ2-2|NA|TRBV5-1
CASSYVPGQNTGELFF
TGCGCCAGCAGCTACGTCCCGGGACAAAACACCGGGGAGCTGTTTTTT
>TRBJ1-2|TRBD1|TRBV30
CAATGGNYGYTF
TGTGCCGCGACAGGGGGAAACTATGGCTACACCTTC
>TRBJ1-1|TRBD1|TRBV28
CATVQGTGGTEAFF
TGTGCCACCGTCCAGGGTACAGGGGGCACTGAAGCTTTCTTT
>TRBJ2-3|NA|TRBV7-9
CASSSDISTDTQYF
TGTGCCAGCAGCTCAGACATTAGCACAGATACGCAGTATTTT
>TRBJ2-7|TRBD2|TRBV5-1
CASSVAGGAYEQYF
TGCGCCAGCAGTGTAGCGGGTGGGGCCTACGAGCAGTACTTC
>TRBJ2-6|NA|TRBV19
CASRRRTSGANVLTF
TGTGCCAGTAGGAGGAGGACCTCTGGGGCCAACGTCCTGACTTTC
>TRBJ2-7|NA|TRBV28
CASHLRGRAPHEQYF
TGTGCCAGCCATTTAAGGGGGAGGGCTCCCCACGAGCAGTACTTC
>TRBJ2-1|TRBD2|TRBV7-6
CASSLLFSGLADEQFF
TGTGCCAGCAGCTTATTATTTAGCGGGCTCGCGGATGAGCAGTTCTTC
>TRBJ2-3|TRBD2|TRBV4-1
CASGKLAGGTDTQYF
TGCGCCAGCGGAAAACTAGCGGGAGGCACAGATACGCAGTATTTT
>TRBJ1-5|NA|TRBV30
CAWSVRGNQPQHF
TGTGCCTGGAGTGTACGGGGGAATCAGCCCCAGCATTTT
>TRBJ1-5|TRBD1|TRBV19
CASSEQGSQPQHF
TGTGCCAGTAGTGAACAGGGGAGTCAGCCCCAGCATTTT
>TRBJ2-2|NA|TRBV7-2
CASSLGTQLPTGELFF
TGTGCCAGCAGCTTAGGCACACAGCTTCCCACCGGGGAGCTGTTTTTT